This T cell receptor beta chain derives from a study of T cell responses to AZD1222 COVID-19 vaccine (dated by TCRdb to the early 2020s). Concerning the study at large: A total of approximately 230 trial participants underwent TCR sequencing, of whom some 210 received two doses of AZD1222 and some 25 received two doses of the MenACWY control vaccine. Trial participants were enrolled by age into subgroups of 18-55, 56-69 and 70-plus years, and 148, 28 and 57 TCR-sequenced participants, respectively, were included in these subgroups.

The CDR3 regions of human TCRbeta chains were analyzed by immunosequencing. The authors' analysis ran thus. TCRs in the repertoires were compared against a reference library of SARS-CoV-2-specific TCRs that had been generated with the MIRA antigen-specificity platform. Breadth meant the fraction of unique TCRs that were SARS-CoV-2-associated, whereas depth meant the fraction of total T cells that were SARS-CoV-2-associated. Each spike-specific TCR was assigned to its reactive spike region and to a CD4 or CD8 class using the MIRA data. Log10-transformed breadth and depth values were compared by one-way ANOVA with Sidak's multiple comparisons tests. TCRdb provides this immuneACCESS table in a form limited to in-frame rearrangements. Some clones are lacking; in checked studies, under half of them reflect an unresolved V gene, and why the rest are absent is not known. V and J calls and clone size are those listed in that table; D and trimming were worked out from the DNA. For this sample there are 43,000 or so clones; 90% appear just once. The ten top clones hold about two fifths of the sample.

Explained via the paper, the time point label denotes: about 28 days (+/-7) after the second vaccine dose. Because spike-specific TCR depth and breadth did not differ between the two schedules, AZD1222 recipients who got a second dose at roughly 4 weeks were pooled with those who got a second dose at roughly 12 weeks. Vaccinee samples came from UK trials COV001 and COV002, including a single-blind randomized controlled phase 2/3 trial of AZD1222 (ChAdOx1 nCoV-19) in healthy adults. Trial participant PBMC samples were collected at day 0 and day 28 after the second dose for TCRbeta chain sequencing. Of note for this clone: This receptor's antigen is unknown. There are no base qualities to consult, and no much larger clone falls within one base.

The CDR3 covers 13 residues, taking in both the cysteine and the phenylalanine. Left in the record is the CDR3 DNA by itself, 39 bases read in frame from the first base. The CDR1 and CDR2 encoded by the germline V gene are MNHNS and SASEGT. V lost 2 bases and J lost 5 bases; the stretch between them is 9 bases long. The research as a whole found: Spike-specific TCR breadth and depth rose significantly after two AZD1222 doses compared with day 0 and with MenACWY recipients. Participants were mostly white British and included more females than males, and it was suggested by the authors that clonal diversity may have been underestimated. Because no day 14 peak-response samples were available, repertoires were characterized only after the peak T cell response. In the small 56-69-year group, the increase in depth fell short of significance, most likely because of low power. Epitopes outside the regions mutated in the B.1.351 and B.1.1.7 variants were reportedly recognized by nearly half of the unique spike-specific TCRs. Only five to seven AZD1222 recipients were SARS-CoV-2 seropositive at baseline, limiting conclusions about previously exposed vaccinees. Vaccine-associated CD4 TCRs spanned the whole spike protein, with dominant responses in regions 160-218 and 743-854.

The sequence links TRBV6-1 to TRBJ1-2; no D segment can be confidently identified. This TCR was recovered from an adult who received the AZD1222 COVID-19 vaccine. Sequenced here: peripheral blood, sampled 28 days after the second AZD1222 dose. For the CDR3, the sequence is CASSELGVYGYTF. The DNA sequence reads TGTGCCAGCAGTGAACTCGGGGTTTATGGCTACACCTTC.